This T cell receptor (beta chain) was observed in a study of human T cells and chemical hapten exposure. The study, taken as a whole, reports: Every donor had alopecia, and their immune response may therefore differ from healthy people's.

TCRdb re-called the RACE reads through MiXCR, storing one row per CDR3 protein. The sample contains 150,000 to 200,000 distinct CDR3 sequences, roughly 14% of which appear only once. Time point denoted: patch test 1, 2 weeks after DPC sensitization. Treatment denoted: therapeutic diphenylcyclopropenone sensitization with weekly scalp DPC. This clonotype was counted only a few times. What it binds is unknown. The origin of this receptor is a woman aged 30 to 39 with alopecia areata. Some clones in this sample may be carry-over from other donors' samples. Sequenced here: whole blood, sampled in connection with sensitization to the hapten diphenylcyclopropenone (DPC).

In nucleotides, the CDR3 is TGTGCCGTGGCCCGGGACAGGGATCAGCCCCAGCATTTT. Translated, it gives CAVARDRDQPQHF. The rearrangement links TRBV10-3 to TRBJ1-5, with 9 bases fitting TRBD1. The ends lost 11 bases at V and 5 bases at J; junction bases unmatched: 7. CDR1 is ENHRY and CDR2 is SYGVKD in the germline V gene. The CDR3 runs to 13 residues.